One sample yielded the 26 T cell receptor beta chains listed below, sequenced in a study of blood T cell repertoires in COVID-19. Method: immunoSEQ multiplex PCR; TCRdb's copy keeps in-frame clones and lacks some. This sample yields 130,000 or so clones, of which more than 75% are seen a single time; 3% to 5% belongs to the top ten. What was sequenced was peripheral blood. The source is a man in his 60s with acute or convalescent COVID-19.

As DNA, the CDR3 is TGTGCCACCAGTGACCGCGGGCCGAAGACCTACAATGAGCAGTTCTTC. Residues: CATSDRGPKTYNEQFF. The J gene is TRBJ2-1, the V gene TRBV24-1; D is perhaps TRBD2 (5 bases). This CDR3 has 16 residues. CDR1 and CDR2 (germline): KGHDR, SFDVKD. Deletions cut 4 bases from V and 2 bases from J, with 14 bases between.

This clone was counted once. The chain joins TRBV28 to TRBJ2-6; 7 bases fit TRBD1. The CDR3 totals 16 residues. Trimming at V came to 6 bases and at J to 2 bases, leaving 7 bases not matched to a gene. Germline-derived CDR1 and CDR2 are MDHEN and SYDVKM. The CDR3 loop is CASRKGARTGANVLTF. The CDR3 DNA reads as TGTGCCAGCAGGAAGGGGGCTCGGACTGGGGCCAACGTCCTGACTTTC.

V gene TRBV24-1 combines with J gene TRBJ1-5; 8 positions match TRBD1. The CDR3 loop spans 14 amino acids. The V gene end was trimmed by 3 bases and the J gene end by 8 bases; junction bases not matched to a gene: 5. Per the germline V gene, CDR1 is KGHDR and CDR2 is SFDVKD. The CDR3 bases are TGTGCCACCAGTGATCCCTCAGGGGGCAAGCCCCAGCATTTT. Translating gives CATSDPSGGKPQHF.

This chain joins TRBV28 and TRBJ1-4, with D perhaps matching TRBD1 (5 bases). V lost 5 bases and J 8 bases, leaving 15 bases between the germline ends. Germline V CDR1 and CDR2: MDHEN, SYDVKM. CDR3 length equals 14 residues. The CDR3 loop reads CASSTRVVGEKLFF. As DNA, the CDR3 is TGTGCCAGCAGTACCAGGGTGGTTGGAGAAAAACTGTTTTTT.

DNA of the CDR3: TGTGCCAGCAGGCAGGCGGGTTCACCCCTCCACTTT. Translating it yields CASRQAGSPLHF. The rearrangement uses TRBV3-1 (or the pseudogene TRBV3-2) and TRBJ1-6; D not certain. Trimming stripped 6 bases from V and 9 bases from J, with 9 bases between. CDR1 is LGHDT, CDR2 YNNKEL, per germline (reference sequence). CDR3 length equals 12 residues.

The V gene is TRBV7-2, the J gene TRBJ2-1; 12 nucleotides line up with TRBD2. Germline loops: CDR1 SGHTA, CDR2 FQGNSA. This CDR3 is 16 amino acids long. The J segment lost 5 bases and the V segment lost 0 bases, leaving 2 bases of the junction unmatched. CDR3 protein: CASSLARTSGNNEQFF. In nucleotides, the CDR3 is TGTGCCAGCAGCTTAGCGCGGACTAGCGGGAACAATGAGCAGTTCTTC.

CDR3: CASSPPSGFAETQYF. CDR3 coding DNA: TGTGCCAGCTCACCCCCGTCGGGGTTCGCAGAGACCCAGTACTTC. J is TRBJ2-5 and V is TRBV18; maybe TRBD2 (5 bases). V lost 3 bases to trimming and J lost 4 bases, with 15 bases between them. CDR1 is KGHSH, CDR2 LQKENI, per germline. The CDR3 has 15 amino acids. Filled out from reference TRBV18 and TRBJ2-5, the complete variable domain reads NAGVMQNPRHLVRRRGQEARLRCSPMKGHSHVYWYRQLPEEGLKFMVYLQKENIIDESGMPKERFSAEFPKEGPSILRIQQVVRGDSAAYFCASSPPSGFAETQYFGPGTRLLVL.

The chain couples TRBV4-1 to TRBJ1-2; the D gene is possibly TRBD1 (5 bases). Trimming removed 0 bases from V and 8 bases from J, with 10 bases in between. From germline, CDR1 is MGHRA and CDR2 YSYEKL. The CDR3 length is 13 residues. The CDR3 spells CASSQDWRGGYTF. The DNA of the CDR3 is TGCGCCAGCAGCCAAGATTGGAGGGGCGGCTACACCTTC.

The chain has TRBV19 and TRBJ1-6, with TRBD1 matching over 9 bases. The CDR3 runs to 14 residues. CDR1 is LNHDA, CDR2 SQIVND, per germline (reference sequence). The V and J ends lost 7 bases and 9 bases, in that order; junction bases with no gene match: 7. CDR3 bases: TGTGCCAGTACCCCGACAGGGGGTTTTTCACCCCTCCACTTT. Translated, it gives CASTPTGGFSPLHF.

This rearrangement joins TRBV29-1 to TRBJ2-3; the D is unclear. This CDR3 has 13 amino acids. V was trimmed by 5 bases and J by 3 bases, leaving 12 bases between them. The germline gives CDR1 SQVTM, CDR2 ANQGSEA. CDR3: CSVSPLRTDTQYF. CDR3 DNA: TGCAGCGTTTCCCCCTTGAGGACAGATACGCAGTATTTT.

The chain combines TRBV7-6 with TRBJ2-7; 13 bases are shared with TRBD2. Germline V gene lookup returns CDR1 SGHVS and CDR2 FNYEAQ. The V segment lost 3 bases and the J segment 5 bases; nucleotides outside the gene matches: 4. The CDR3 is made up of 15 amino acids. CDR3 coding DNA: TGTGCCAGCAGCTTGGGACTAGCGGGATGGAACGAGCAGTACTTC. This encodes CASSLGLAGWNEQYF.

The chain couples TRBV11-3 to TRBJ2-2, with 8 bases that match TRBD1. The V segment lost 3 bases and the J segment 5 bases; nucleotides outside the gene matches: 5. The CDR3 is 15 residues long. Looked up from germline, CDR1 is SGHNT and CDR2 is YENEEA. CDR3 coding DNA: TGTGCCAGCAGCTTCCAAAGACAGGGGACCGGGGAGCTGTTTTTT. As protein: CASSFQRQGTGELFF.

The chain employs TRBV19 and TRBJ2-3; TRBD2 aligns across 11 bases. The J segment lost 1 base and the V segment lost 3 bases, leaving 0 bases of the junction unmatched. The CDR3 spans 15 residues. Germline loops: CDR1 LNHDA, CDR2 SQIVND (reference sequence). CDR3 loop: CASSMGLAGTDTQYF. The DNA of the CDR3 is TGTGCCAGTAGTATGGGACTAGCGGGCACAGATACGCAGTATTTT.

V usage is TRBV6-2 or TRBV6-3 and J usage is TRBJ1-5; 7 bases line up with TRBD1. V lost 4 bases and J lost 5; bases outside the gene matches: 8. Germline assignment: CDR1 MNHEY and CDR2 SVGEGT. The CDR3 spans 15 residues. CDR3: CASSSRGRRDQPQHF. CDR3 DNA: TGTGCCAGCAGTTCCAGGGGGAGGCGGGATCAGCCCCAGCATTTT.

The chain couples TRBV7-2 to TRBJ2-5; 10 positions agree with TRBD2. This CDR3 contains 15 residues. Germline V gene lookup returns CDR1 SGHTA and CDR2 FQGNSA. The trim removed 5 bases at V and 5 bases at J, leaving 8 bases unmatched. This CDR3 is CASSPTSGNDETQYF. The DNA of the CDR3 is TGTGCCAGCAGCCCCACTAGCGGGAACGACGAGACCCAGTACTTC.

This chain links TRBV28 with TRBJ2-7, with D possibly TRBD1 on 5 matching bases. CDR3 size: 12 residues. The V gene lost 3 bases and the J gene lost 5 bases, with 8 bases spanning the gap. The germline CDR1 and CDR2 sequences are MDHEN and SYDVKM. Here the CDR3 DNA reads TGTGCCAGCAGTTTTTCCAGGGACGAGCAGTACTTC. It specifies CASSFSRDEQYF.

This clone was counted once. At one end the junction does not follow the germline gene, possibly because of a read error. The chain joins TRBV12-3 or TRBV12-4 to TRBJ2-5; D is undetermined. This CDR3 comprises 13 residues. CDR3 protein: CASSLGGGETQYF. CDR3 sequence (DNA): TGTGCCAGCAGCTTAGGTGGCGGAGAGACCCAGTACTTC.

The rearrangement links TRBV5-1 to TRBJ1-4; D is perhaps TRBD1 (5 bases). The CDR3 extends over 16 amino acids. V was pared by 4 bases and J by 7 bases, with 20 bases between. The germline gives CDR1 SGHRS, CDR2 YFSETQ. The CDR3 protein is CASSMTQGGDFEKLFF. CDR3 in DNA: TGCGCCAGCAGCATGACCCAGGGTGGGGACTTTGAAAAACTGTTTTTT.

This chain uses TRBV6-6 with TRBJ2-7, with a weak D call TRBD1 (6 bases). The length of the CDR3 is 14 residues. Deletions cut 7 bases from V and 7 bases from J, with 20 bases between. The germline CDR1 and CDR2 sequences are MNHNY and SVGAGI (reference sequence). This chain's CDR3 is CASTPRTVLREQYF. CDR3 nucleotide sequence: TGTGCCAGCACCCCAAGGACAGTTCTTAGGGAGCAGTACTTC.

The sample holds a few counts of this clone. J is TRBJ2-6 and V is TRBV7-9; TRBD1 might be the D (6 bases). The CDR3 extends over 17 amino acids. Trimming shortened V by 4 bases and J by 4 bases, and 17 bases separated the two germline ends. Germline loops: CDR1 SEHNR, CDR2 FQNEAQ (reference sequence). Here the CDR3 DNA reads TGTGCCAGCAGCTCCCTGACAGGACTTCCCGGGGCCAACGTCCTGACTTTC. It yields the protein CASSSLTGLPGANVLTF.

The chain couples TRBV19 to TRBJ2-1; perhaps TRBD1 as D (5 bases). V lost 5 bases, J lost 2 bases, and 16 bases lay in between. Germline loops: CDR1 LNHDA, CDR2 SQIVND (reference sequence). This CDR3 is built from 16 residues. CDR3 residues: CASSVTVRIPYNEQFF. DNA of the CDR3: TGTGCCAGTAGTGTGACAGTTAGGATTCCCTACAATGAGCAGTTCTTC.

The chain joins TRBV5-1 to TRBJ2-1; 9 positions agree with TRBD2. Germline V gene sequence: CDR1 SGHRS, CDR2 YFSETQ. The CDR3 loop spans 17 amino acids. V dropped 4 bases and J dropped 3; count of bases not matched to a gene: 11. The CDR3 loop is CASSPSTAGGLYNEQFF. CDR3 DNA: TGCGCCAGCAGCCCTTCTACCGCGGGAGGGCTCTACAATGAGCAGTTCTTC.

This chain uses TRBV5-4 with TRBJ2-7, with 9 bases lining up with TRBD1. The germline V gene has CDR1 SGHNT and CDR2 YYREEE (reference sequence). The CDR3 loop spans 17 amino acids. V shed 4 bases and J 2 bases; nucleotides not matched to a gene: 13. The CDR3 reads CASSREGGQGYPYEQYF. The CDR3 nucleotides are TGTGCCAGCAGCAGGGAGGGGGGACAGGGATATCCCTACGAGCAGTACTTC.

The rearrangement uses TRBV5-1 and TRBJ2-1; maybe TRBD2 (5 bases). V lost 0 bases and J lost 0, with 7 bases in between. This CDR3 region has 15 residues. Germline V gives CDR1 SGHRS, CDR2 YFSETQ. CDR3 sequence: CASSLGESSYNEQFF. The DNA of the CDR3 is TGCGCCAGCAGCTTGGGGGAGAGCTCCTACAATGAGCAGTTCTTC. The full variable domain, rest sourced from reference TRBV5-1 and TRBJ2-1, is KAGVTQTPRYLIKTRGQQVTLSCSPISGHRSVSWYQQTPGQGLQFLFEYFSETQRNKGNFPGRFSGRQFSNSRSEMNVSTLELGDSALYLCASSLGESSYNEQFFGPGTRLTVL.

The rearrangement links TRBV7-2 to TRBJ2-7, with TRBD1 identical over 10 bases. This CDR3 contains 14 residues. The germline V gene encodes CDR1 SGHTA and CDR2 FQGNSA. After removal of 8 bases from V and 3 bases from J, the junction contained 7 bases not matched to a gene. CDR3 sequence: CASRMGQGLYEQYF. CDR3 DNA: TGTGCCAGCCGGATGGGACAGGGGCTCTACGAGCAGTACTTC.

This clone has only one observation. The V call is TRBV3-1 (or the pseudogene TRBV3-2), the J call TRBJ2-7; 7 positions match TRBD2. Germline CDR1 reads LGHDT; CDR2 reads YNNKEL (reference sequence). There are 14 residues in the CDR3. V was clipped by 1 base and J by 7 bases; unmatched bases: 7. The CDR3 DNA follows: TGTGCCAGCAGCCAAGTGGGCGGCGGGGGTGAGCAGTACTTC. This encodes CASSQVGGGGEQYF.